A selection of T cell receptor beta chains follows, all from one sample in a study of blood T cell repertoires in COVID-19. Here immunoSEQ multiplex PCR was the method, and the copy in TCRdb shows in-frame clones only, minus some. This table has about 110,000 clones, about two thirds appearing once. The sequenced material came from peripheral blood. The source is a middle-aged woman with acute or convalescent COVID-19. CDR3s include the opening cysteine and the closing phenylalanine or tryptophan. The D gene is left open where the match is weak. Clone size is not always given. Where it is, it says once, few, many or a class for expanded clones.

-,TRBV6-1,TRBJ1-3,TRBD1,TGTGCCAGCAGTGAATCCCACAGGGGAGCTGGAAACACCATATATTTT,CASSESHRGAGNTIYF
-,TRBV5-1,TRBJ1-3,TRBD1,TGCGCCAGCAGAGAGCCGGGACAGGGGGCAAACACCATATATTTT,CASREPGQGANTIYF
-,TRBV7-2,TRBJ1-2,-,TGTGCCAGCAGCCCTGTCCGGGCGGGCTATGGCTACACCTTC,CASSPVRAGYGYTF
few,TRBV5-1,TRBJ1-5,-,TGCGCCAGCAGCTTGGGTCAGAATTGGGGCGATCAGCCCCAGCATTTT,CASSLGQNWGDQPQHF
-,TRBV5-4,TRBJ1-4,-,TGTGCCAGCAGCTGGTACAGCTCAACTAATGAAAAACTGTTTTTT,CASSWYSSTNEKLFF
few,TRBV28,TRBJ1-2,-,TGTGCTTCTAGTGGTGTCTATGGCTACACCTTC,CASSGVYGYTF
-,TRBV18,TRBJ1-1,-,TGTGCCAGCTCACTGCAGGGGCGCGAGACTGAAGCTTTCTTT,CASSLQGRETEAFF
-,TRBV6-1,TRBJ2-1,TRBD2,TGTGCAGCGGGGCAGGGCTCCTACAATGAGCAGTTCTTC,CAAGQGSYNEQFF
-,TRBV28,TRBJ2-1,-,TGTGCCAGCAGCTTAGGGAACAGGGCCTACAATGAGCAGTTCTTC,CASSLGNRAYNEQFF
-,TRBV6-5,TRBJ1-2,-,TGTGCCAGCAGTTACGGGCCGGAGGTTGGCTATGGCTACACCTTC,CASSYGPEVGYGYTF
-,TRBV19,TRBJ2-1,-,TGTGCCAGTAGTATAGGCGTCGTGAGCTCCTACAATGAGCAGTTCTTC,CASSIGVVSSYNEQFF
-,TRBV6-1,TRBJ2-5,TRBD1,TGTGCCAGCAGTGAAAACAGGGGGCGGGAGACCCAGTACTTC,CASSENRGRETQYF
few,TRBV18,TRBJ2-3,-,TGTGCCAGCTCCCGGGCGGCGTCGCTAGGGGACTTTTTCACAGATACGCAGTATTTT,CASSRAASLGDFFTDTQYF
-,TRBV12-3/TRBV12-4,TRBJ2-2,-,TGTGCCAGCAGAACGACAGTAGCCGGGGAGCTGTTTTTT,CASRTTVAGELFF
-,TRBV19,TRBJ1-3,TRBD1,TGTGCCACCCGGCCTGGACAGGGTAGAAACACCATATATTTT,CATRPGQGRNTIYF
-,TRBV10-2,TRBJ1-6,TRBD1,TGCGCCAGCAGGCCCGGACAGGTCTATAATTCACCCCTCCACTTT,CASRPGQVYNSPLHF
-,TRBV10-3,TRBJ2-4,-,TGTGCCATCAGTGAGGGCCCCCTAGCCAAAAACATTCAGTACTTC,CAISEGPLAKNIQYF
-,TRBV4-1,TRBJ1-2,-,TGCGCCAGCAGCCCATCAGGGTGGCGGGAACCATCTAACTATGGCTACACCTTC,CASSPSGWREPSNYGYTF
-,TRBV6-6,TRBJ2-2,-,TGTGCCAGCAGCCCCGCTCCTAATCCGAACACCGGGGAGCTGTTTTTT,CASSPAPNPNTGELFF
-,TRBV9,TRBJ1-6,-,TGTGCCAGCAGCGTAACCGAGGGCGGATCACCCCTCCACTTT,CASSVTEGGSPLHF
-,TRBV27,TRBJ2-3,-,TGTGCCAGCAGTTTTAACAGAAACACAGATACGCAGTATTTT,CASSFNRNTDTQYF
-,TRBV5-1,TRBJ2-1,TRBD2,TGCGCCAGCAGCTTGCGGCTAGCGGGGGACAATGAGCAGTTCTTC,CASSLRLAGDNEQFF
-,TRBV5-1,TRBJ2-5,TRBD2,TGCGCCAGCAGCTCACAGCGGGGGGACCAAGAGACCCAGTACTTC,CASSSQRGDQETQYF
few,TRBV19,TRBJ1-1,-,TGTGCCAGTAGTGTAATTCGGGGAGCTGAAGCTTTCTTT,CASSVIRGAEAFF
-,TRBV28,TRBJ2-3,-,TGTGCCAGCAGTCCCCCATTCATCACAGATACGCAGTATTTT,CASSPPFITDTQYF
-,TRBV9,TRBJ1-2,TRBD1,TGTGCCAGCAGCGTAAGACAGGGTGGAGACTATGGCTACACCTTC,CASSVRQGGDYGYTF
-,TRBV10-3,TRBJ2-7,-,TGTGCCATCAGTGGAGGGGAGGCCTACGAGCAGTACTTC,CAISGGEAYEQYF
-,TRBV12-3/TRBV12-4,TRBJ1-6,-,TGTGCCAGCAGTTCCCGCGGTTCACCCCTCCACTTT,CASSSRGSPLHF
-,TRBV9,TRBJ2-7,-,TGTGCCAGCAGCGTAGAAGACACCATGTCGTACGAGCAGTACTTC,CASSVEDTMSYEQYF
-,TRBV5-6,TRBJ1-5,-,TGTGCCAGCAGCTTGGGTCCCGATCAGCCCCAGCATTTT,CASSLGPDQPQHF
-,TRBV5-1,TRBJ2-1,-,TGCGCCAGCAGCGCGGGGGCGGGCAATGAGCAGTTCTTC,CASSAGAGNEQFF
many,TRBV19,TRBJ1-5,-,TGTGCCAGTAGTAAGACAGCTTATAGCAATCAGCCCCAGCATTTT,CASSKTAYSNQPQHF
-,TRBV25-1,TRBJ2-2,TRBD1,TGTGCCAGCAGTGAAATCTGGGCAGGGGGTACCGGGGAGCTGTTTTTT,CASSEIWAGGTGELFF
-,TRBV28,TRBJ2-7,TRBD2,TGTGCCAGCGTTCGGGAGAGCGGGAGCTACGAGCAGTACTTC,CASVRESGSYEQYF
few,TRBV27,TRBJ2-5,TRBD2,TGTGCCAGCAGTTCGGGACTAGCGGGGCAAGAGACCCAGTACTTC,CASSSGLAGQETQYF
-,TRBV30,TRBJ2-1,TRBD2,TGTGCCTGGAGTAGGGCGGGGGGTCCAAATGAGCAGTTCTTC,CAWSRAGGPNEQFF
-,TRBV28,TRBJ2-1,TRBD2,TGTGCCAGCAGTGCGGGACTAGCGGACTACAATGAGCAGTTCTTC,CASSAGLADYNEQFF
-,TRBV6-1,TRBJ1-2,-,TGTGCCAGCAGTGAAGCCCTAGGGTATTATACATCGGAGGGCGATGGCTACACCTTC,CASSEALGYYTSEGDGYTF
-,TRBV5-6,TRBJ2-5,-,TGTGCCAGCAGCTCTGGGACAATCGAGACCCAGTACTTC,CASSSGTIETQYF
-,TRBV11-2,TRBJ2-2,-,TGTGCCAGCAGCTTAGATCTGAGGGCTCGTGCTGGGGAGCTGTTTTTT,CASSLDLRARAGELFF
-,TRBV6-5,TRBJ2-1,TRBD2,TGTGCCAGCAGTTACTCGCGGGGGATCGCCAATGAGCAGTTCTTC,CASSYSRGIANEQFF
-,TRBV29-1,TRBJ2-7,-,TGCAGCGTTGAATTGGGGCAGCGCGCCTACGAGCAGTACTTC,CSVELGQRAYEQYF
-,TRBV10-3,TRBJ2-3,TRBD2,TGTGCCATCAGCCCCACTAGCGGGGGGGATCGGGATACGCAGTATTTT,CAISPTSGGDRDTQYF
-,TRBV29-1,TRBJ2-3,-,TGCAGCGTTGAACCGCGTAGCACAGATACGCAGTATTTT,CSVEPRSTDTQYF
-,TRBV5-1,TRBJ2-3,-,TGCGCCAGCAGATTGAACCCGGGAACAGATACGCAGTATTTT,CASRLNPGTDTQYF
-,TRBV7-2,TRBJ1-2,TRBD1,TGTGCCAGCAGCACCCAACAGGGGACTCTCTATGGCTACACCTTC,CASSTQQGTLYGYTF
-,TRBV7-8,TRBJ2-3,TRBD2,TGTGCCAGCACCCTAGACGGCGGGGGGGCGACAGATACGCAGTATTTT,CASTLDGGGATDTQYF
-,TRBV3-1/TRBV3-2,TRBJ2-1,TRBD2,TGTGCCAGCAGCCCCAGCGGGGGGGCCTACAATGAGCAGTTCTTC,CASSPSGGAYNEQFF
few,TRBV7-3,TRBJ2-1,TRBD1,TGTGCCAGCAGCTTATTTGCAGGGGGTGCCTACAATGAGCAGTTCTTC,CASSLFAGGAYNEQFF
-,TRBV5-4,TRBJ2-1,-,TGTGCCAGCAGCTGGGACAGCCTGACTAGCGACTCCTACAATGAGCAGTTCTTC,CASSWDSLTSDSYNEQFF
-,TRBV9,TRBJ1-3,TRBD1,TGTGCCAGCAGTGAATTTACAGGGGGAGGAAACACCATATATTTT,CASSEFTGGGNTIYF
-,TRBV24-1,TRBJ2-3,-,TGTGCCACCAGCCCACCCTATTCGGGTACTAGCACAGATACGCAGTATTTT,CATSPPYSGTSTDTQYF
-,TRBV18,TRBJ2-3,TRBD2,TGTGCCAGCTCACGGTACCAGCGGGGGCCTCCAGATGATACGCAGTATTTT,CASSRYQRGPPDDTQYF